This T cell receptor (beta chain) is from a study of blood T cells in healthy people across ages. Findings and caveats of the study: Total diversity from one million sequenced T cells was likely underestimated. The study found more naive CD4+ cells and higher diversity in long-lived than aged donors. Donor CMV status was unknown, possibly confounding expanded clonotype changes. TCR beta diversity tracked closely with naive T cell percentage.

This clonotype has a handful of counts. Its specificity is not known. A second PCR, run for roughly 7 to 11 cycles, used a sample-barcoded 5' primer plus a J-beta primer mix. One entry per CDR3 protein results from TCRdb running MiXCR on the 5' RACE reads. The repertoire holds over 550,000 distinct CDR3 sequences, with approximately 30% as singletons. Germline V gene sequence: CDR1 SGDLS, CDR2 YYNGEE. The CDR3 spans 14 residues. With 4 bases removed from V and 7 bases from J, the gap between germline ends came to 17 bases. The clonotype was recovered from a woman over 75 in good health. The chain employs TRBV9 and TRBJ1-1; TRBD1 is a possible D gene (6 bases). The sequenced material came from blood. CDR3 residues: CASSLSGRGVEAFF. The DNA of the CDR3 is TGTGCCAGCAGCCTTTCGGGCAGGGGAGTTGAAGCTTTCTTT.